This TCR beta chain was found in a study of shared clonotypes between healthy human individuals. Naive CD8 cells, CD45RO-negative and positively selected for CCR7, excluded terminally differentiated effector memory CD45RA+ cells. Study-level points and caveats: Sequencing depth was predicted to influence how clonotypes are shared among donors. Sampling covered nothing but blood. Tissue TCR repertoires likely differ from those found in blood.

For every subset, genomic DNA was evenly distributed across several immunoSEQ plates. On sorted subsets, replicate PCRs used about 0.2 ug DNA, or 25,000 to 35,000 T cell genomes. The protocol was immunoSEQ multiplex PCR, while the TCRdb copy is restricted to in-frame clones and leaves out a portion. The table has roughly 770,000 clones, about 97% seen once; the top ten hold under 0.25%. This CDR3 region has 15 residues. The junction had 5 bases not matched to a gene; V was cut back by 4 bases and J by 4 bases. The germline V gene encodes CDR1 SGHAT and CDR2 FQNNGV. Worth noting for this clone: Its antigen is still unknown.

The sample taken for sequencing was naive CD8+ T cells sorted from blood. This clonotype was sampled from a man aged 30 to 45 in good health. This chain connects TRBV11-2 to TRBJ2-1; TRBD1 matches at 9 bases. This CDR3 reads CASSSDRGFYNEQFF. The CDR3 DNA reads TGTGCCAGCAGCTCGGACAGGGGCTTTTACAATGAGCAGTTCTTC.